The rows below give T cell receptor beta chains drawn from one sample of a study of blood T cell repertoires in COVID-19. Here immunoSEQ multiplex PCR was the method, and the copy in TCRdb shows in-frame clones only, minus some. Of tens of thousands of clones in the sample, 70% to 85% were seen once. The sequenced sample was peripheral blood. The receptors were sampled from a human donor in a cohort sampled during active COVID-19. The CDR3 runs from the conserved cysteine through the conserved F or W. The order of the fields is clone size, V gene, D gene, J gene, CDR3 protein, CDR3 DNA. The D gene is left open where the match is weak. Clone size is given for some rows only: seen once, a few or many times, or a class if the clone is expanded.

size: .; V: TRBV7-2; D: TRBD2; J: TRBJ2-1; CDR3: CASSERTSGGVIEQFF; DNA: TGTGCCAGCAGCGAACGGACTAGCGGGGGGGTAATTGAGCAGTTCTTC
size: .; V: TRBV15; D: TRBD1; J: TRBJ2-7; CDR3: CATSRDYSSGQHYEQYF; DNA: TGTGCCACCAGCAGAGACTACTCCTCGGGACAGCACTACGAGCAGTACTTC
size: .; V: TRBV7-9; D: .; J: TRBJ2-3; CDR3: CASKEERSMDTQYF; DNA: TGTGCCAGCAAGGAGGAACGGAGTATGGATACGCAGTATTTT
size: once; V: TRBV6-5; D: TRBD2; J: TRBJ2-7; CDR3: CAAWRGGPYEQYF; DNA: TGTGCCGCTTGGCGGGGGGGCCCCTACGAGCAGTACTTC
size: .; V: TRBV28; D: .; J: TRBJ2-4; CDR3: CASSLAGSTGFAKNIQYF; DNA: TGTGCCAGCAGTTTAGCAGGGTCGACTGGTTTTGCCAAAAACATTCAGTACTTC
size: .; V: TRBV30; D: .; J: TRBJ1-5; CDR3: CAWSGLGRNQPQHF; DNA: TGTGCCTGGAGTGGGTTGGGGCGCAATCAGCCCCAGCATTTT
size: .; V: TRBV5-1; D: TRBD1; J: TRBJ2-1; CDR3: CASSLGQGGRFF; DNA: TGCGCCAGCAGCTTGGGACAGGGCGGCCGGTTCTTC
size: .; V: TRBV10-3; D: TRBD2; J: TRBJ2-7; CDR3: CAISEMGGVDYEQYF; DNA: TGTGCCATCAGTGAGATGGGAGGGGTCGACTACGAGCAGTACTTC
size: .; V: TRBV5-1; D: .; J: TRBJ2-5; CDR3: CASSPGGATQETQYF; DNA: TGCGCCAGCAGCCCCGGAGGGGCTACCCAAGAGACCCAGTACTTC
size: .; V: TRBV7-9; D: .; J: TRBJ1-1; CDR3: CASSFVPFEAFF; DNA: TGTGCCAGCAGCTTCGTCCCGTTTGAAGCTTTCTTT
size: .; V: TRBV4-1; D: .; J: TRBJ2-1; CDR3: CASSQPRGGGPGARSSYNEQFF; DNA: TGCGCCAGCAGCCAACCACGGGGAGGAGGGCCCGGGGCTAGAAGCTCCTACAATGAGCAGTTCTTC
size: once; V: TRBV11-2; D: TRBD2; J: TRBJ2-7; CDR3: CASSRGSSGPIYEQYF; DNA: TGTGCCAGCAGCCGAGGCTCTAGCGGACCTATCTACGAGCAGTACTTC
size: .; V: TRBV28; D: .; J: TRBJ2-6; CDR3: CASSQSGANVLTF; DNA: TGTGCCAGCAGTCAATCTGGGGCCAACGTCCTGACTTTC
size: .; V: TRBV7-7; D: .; J: TRBJ2-1; CDR3: CASSLAKDTNNEQFF; DNA: TGTGCCAGCAGCTTAGCGAAGGACACCAACAATGAGCAGTTCTTC
size: .; V: TRBV6-5; D: .; J: TRBJ2-7; CDR3: CASSRQATSYEQYF; DNA: TGTGCCAGCAGTCGACAGGCGACCTCCTACGAGCAGTACTTC